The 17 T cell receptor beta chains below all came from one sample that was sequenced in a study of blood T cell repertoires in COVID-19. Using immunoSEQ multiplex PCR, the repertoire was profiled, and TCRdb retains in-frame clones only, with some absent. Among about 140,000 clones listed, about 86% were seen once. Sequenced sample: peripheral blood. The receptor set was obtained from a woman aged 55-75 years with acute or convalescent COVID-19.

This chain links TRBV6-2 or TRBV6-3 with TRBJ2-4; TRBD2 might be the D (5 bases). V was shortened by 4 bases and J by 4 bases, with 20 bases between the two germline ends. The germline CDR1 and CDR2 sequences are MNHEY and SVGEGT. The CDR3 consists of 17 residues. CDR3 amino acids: CASSFQNPGLVKNIQYF. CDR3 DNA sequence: TGTGCCAGCAGTTTCCAGAACCCTGGACTGGTGAAAAACATTCAGTACTTC.

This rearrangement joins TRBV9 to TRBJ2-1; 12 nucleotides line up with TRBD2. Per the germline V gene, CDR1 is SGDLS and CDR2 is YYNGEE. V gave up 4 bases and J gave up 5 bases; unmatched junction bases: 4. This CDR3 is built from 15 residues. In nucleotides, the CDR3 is TGTGCCAGCAGCAGAACTAGCGGGGGGCACAATGAGCAGTTCTTC. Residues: CASSRTSGGHNEQFF.

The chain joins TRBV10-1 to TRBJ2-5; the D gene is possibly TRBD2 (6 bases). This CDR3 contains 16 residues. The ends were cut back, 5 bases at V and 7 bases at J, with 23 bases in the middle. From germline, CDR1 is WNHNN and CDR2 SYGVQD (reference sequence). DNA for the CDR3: TGCGCCAGCAGTCCCCGCATCGGGGGTGCGTCCTCGACCCAGTACTTC. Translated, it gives CASSPRIGGASSTQYF.

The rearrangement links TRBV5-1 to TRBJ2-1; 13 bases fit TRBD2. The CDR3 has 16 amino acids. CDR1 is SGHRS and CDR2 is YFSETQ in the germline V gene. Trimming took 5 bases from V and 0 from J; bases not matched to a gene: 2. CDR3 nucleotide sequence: TGCGCCAGCAGGACTAGCGGGGGGACCTCCTACAATGAGCAGTTCTTC. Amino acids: CASRTSGGTSYNEQFF.

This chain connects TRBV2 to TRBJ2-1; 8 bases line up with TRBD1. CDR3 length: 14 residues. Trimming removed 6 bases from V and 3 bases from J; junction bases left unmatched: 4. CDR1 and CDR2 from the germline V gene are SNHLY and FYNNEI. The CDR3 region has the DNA TGTGCCAGCAGCCCAGGGGGCGGCTACAATGAGCAGTTCTTC. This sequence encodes CASSPGGGYNEQFF.

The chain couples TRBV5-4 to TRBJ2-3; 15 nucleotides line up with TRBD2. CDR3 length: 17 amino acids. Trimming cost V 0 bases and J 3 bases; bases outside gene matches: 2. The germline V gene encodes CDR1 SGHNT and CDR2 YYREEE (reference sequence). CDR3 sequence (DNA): TGTGCCAGCAGCTTGGGGACTAGCGGGGGGGCGACAGATACGCAGTATTTT. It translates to CASSLGTSGGATDTQYF.

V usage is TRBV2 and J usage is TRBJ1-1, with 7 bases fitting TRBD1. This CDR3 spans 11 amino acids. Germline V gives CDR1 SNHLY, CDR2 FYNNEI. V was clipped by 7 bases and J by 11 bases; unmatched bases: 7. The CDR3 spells CASNPGGIAFF. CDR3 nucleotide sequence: TGTGCCAGCAACCCAGGGGGGATTGCTTTCTTT. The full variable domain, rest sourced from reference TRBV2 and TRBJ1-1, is EPEVTQTPSHQVTQMGQEVILRCVPISNHLYFYWYRQILGQKVEFLVSFYNNEISEKSEIFDDQFSVERPDGSNFTLKIRSTKLEDSAMYFCASNPGGIAFFGQGTRLTVV.

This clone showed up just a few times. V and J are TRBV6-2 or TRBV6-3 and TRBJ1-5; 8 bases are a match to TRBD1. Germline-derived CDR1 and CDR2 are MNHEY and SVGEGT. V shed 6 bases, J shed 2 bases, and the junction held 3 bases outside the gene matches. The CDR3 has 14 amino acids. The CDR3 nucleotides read TGTGCCAGCAGCCAACAGGGGGGCAATCAGCCCCAGCATTTT. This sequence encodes CASSQQGGNQPQHF.

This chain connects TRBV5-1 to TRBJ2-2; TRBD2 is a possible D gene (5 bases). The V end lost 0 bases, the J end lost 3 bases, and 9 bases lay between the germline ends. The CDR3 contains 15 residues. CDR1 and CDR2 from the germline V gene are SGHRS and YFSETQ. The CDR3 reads CASSLGWGDTGELFF. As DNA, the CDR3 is TGCGCCAGCAGCTTGGGGTGGGGAGACACCGGGGAGCTGTTTTTT.

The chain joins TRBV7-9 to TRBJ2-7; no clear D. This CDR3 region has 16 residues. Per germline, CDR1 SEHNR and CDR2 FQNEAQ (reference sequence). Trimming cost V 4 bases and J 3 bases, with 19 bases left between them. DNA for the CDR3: TGTGCCAGCAGCTCTGAGGTAATTATTGGCCTCTACGAGCAGTACTTC. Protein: CASSSEVIIGLYEQYF.

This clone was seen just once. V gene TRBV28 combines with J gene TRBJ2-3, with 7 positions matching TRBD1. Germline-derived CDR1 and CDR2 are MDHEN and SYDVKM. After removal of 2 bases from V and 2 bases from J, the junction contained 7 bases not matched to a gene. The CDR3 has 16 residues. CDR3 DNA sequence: TGTGCCAGCAGTTTAGTGGGACAGTCTGACACAGATACGCAGTATTTT. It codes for CASSLVGQSDTDTQYF.

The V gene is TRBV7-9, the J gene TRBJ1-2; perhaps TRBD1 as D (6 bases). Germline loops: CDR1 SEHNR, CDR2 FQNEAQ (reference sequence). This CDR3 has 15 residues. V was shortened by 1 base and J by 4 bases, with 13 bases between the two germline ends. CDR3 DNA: TGTGCCAGCAGCTTAGGTGGCCGGACAGTCTATGGCTACACCTTC. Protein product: CASSLGGRTVYGYTF.

The CDR3 is CASSLKRQGSSYNEQFF. DNA of the CDR3: TGTGCCAGCAGCCTAAAGAGACAGGGTAGCTCCTACAATGAGCAGTTCTTC. The chain couples TRBV7-3 to TRBJ2-1, with 7 bases lining up with TRBD1. This CDR3 contains 17 residues. Germline assignment: CDR1 SGHTA and CDR2 FQGTGA. The junction had 10 bases not matched to a gene; V was cut back by 5 bases and J by 0 bases.

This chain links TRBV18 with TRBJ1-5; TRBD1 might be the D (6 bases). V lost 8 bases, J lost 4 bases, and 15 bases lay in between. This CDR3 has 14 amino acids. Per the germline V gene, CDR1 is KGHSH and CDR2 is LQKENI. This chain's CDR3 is CASASTGENQPQHF. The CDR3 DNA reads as TGTGCCAGCGCCTCGACAGGTGAGAATCAGCCCCAGCATTTT.

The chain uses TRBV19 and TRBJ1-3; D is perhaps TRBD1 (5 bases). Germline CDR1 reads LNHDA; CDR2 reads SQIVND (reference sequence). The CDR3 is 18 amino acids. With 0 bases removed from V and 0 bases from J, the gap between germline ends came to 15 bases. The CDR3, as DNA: TGTGCCAGTAGTATAGACAGATGGGGCGATGCCTCTGGAAACACCATATATTTT. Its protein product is CASSIDRWGDASGNTIYF.

The CDR3 DNA follows: TGCAGCGCGGCATCGGGGGGTCGCTATGGCTACACCTTC. This translates into CSAASGGRYGYTF. The V and J genes are TRBV29-1 and TRBJ1-2, with D possibly TRBD1 on 5 matching bases. CDR3 size: 13 residues. Germline lookup yields CDR1 SQVTM and CDR2 ANQGSEA. The V gene lost 7 bases and the J gene lost 4 bases, with 16 bases spanning the gap.

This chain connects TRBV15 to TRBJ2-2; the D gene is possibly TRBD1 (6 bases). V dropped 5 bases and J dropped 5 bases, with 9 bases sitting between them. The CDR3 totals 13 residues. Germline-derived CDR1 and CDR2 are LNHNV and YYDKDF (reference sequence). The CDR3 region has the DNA TGTGCCACCAGCGTTACAGGGACCGGGGAGCTGTTTTTT. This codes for CATSVTGTGELFF.